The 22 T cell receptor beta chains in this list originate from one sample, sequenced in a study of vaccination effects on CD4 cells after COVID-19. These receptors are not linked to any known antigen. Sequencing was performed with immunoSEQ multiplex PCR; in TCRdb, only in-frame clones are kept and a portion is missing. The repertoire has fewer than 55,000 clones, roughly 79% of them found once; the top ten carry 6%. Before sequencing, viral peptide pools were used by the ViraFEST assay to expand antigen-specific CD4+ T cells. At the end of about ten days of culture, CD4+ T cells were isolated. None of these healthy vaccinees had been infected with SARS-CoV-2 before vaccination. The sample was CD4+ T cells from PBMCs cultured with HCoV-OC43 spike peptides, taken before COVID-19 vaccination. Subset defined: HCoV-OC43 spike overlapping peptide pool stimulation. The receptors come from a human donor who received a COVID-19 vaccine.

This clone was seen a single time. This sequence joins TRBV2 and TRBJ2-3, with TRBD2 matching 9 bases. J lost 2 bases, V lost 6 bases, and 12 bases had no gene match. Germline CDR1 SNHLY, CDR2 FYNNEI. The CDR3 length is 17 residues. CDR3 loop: CASSPRGRTSDTDTQYF. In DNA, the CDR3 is TGTGCCAGCAGCCCCAGGGGAAGGACTAGCGACACAGATACGCAGTATTTT.

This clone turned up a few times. CDR3 sequence (DNA): TGCGCCAGCAGGACTAGAAACAATGAGCAGTTCTTC. It translates to CASRTRNNEQFF. The J gene is TRBJ2-1, the V gene TRBV10-2; TRBD2 might be the D (6 bases). V lost 6 bases and J lost 5, with 8 bases in between. This CDR3 has 12 residues. Germline V CDR1 and CDR2: WSHSY, SAAADI.

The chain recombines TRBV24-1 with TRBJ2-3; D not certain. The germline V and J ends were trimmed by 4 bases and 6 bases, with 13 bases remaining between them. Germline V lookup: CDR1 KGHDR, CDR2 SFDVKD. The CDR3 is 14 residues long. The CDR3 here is CATSDPGGWDTQYF. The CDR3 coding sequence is TGTGCCACCAGTGACCCCGGCGGATGGGATACGCAGTATTTT.

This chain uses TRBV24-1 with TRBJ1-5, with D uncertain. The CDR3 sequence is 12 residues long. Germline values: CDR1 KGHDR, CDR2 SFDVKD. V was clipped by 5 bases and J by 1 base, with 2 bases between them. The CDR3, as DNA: TGTGCCACCAGTGCGAGCAATCAGCCCCAGCATTTT. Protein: CATSASNQPQHF.

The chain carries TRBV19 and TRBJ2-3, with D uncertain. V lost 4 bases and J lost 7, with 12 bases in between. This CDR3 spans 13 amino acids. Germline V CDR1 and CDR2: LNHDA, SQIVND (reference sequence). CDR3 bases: TGTGCCAGTAGTAGCGGCGTAGCCAATACGCAGTATTTT. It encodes CASSSGVANTQYF.

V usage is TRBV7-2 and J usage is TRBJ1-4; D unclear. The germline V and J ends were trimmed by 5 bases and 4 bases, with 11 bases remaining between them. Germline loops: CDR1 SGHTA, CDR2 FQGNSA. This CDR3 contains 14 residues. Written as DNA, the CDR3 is TGTGCCAGCAGCCGGACGCCGGGTAATGAAAAACTGTTTTTT. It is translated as CASSRTPGNEKLFF. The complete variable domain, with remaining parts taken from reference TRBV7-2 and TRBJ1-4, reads GAGVSQSPSNKVTEKGKDVELRCDPISGHTALYWYRQSLGQGLEFLIYFQGNSAPDKSGLPSDRFSAERTGGSVSTLTIQRTQQEDSAVYLCASSRTPGNEKLFFGSGTQLSVL.

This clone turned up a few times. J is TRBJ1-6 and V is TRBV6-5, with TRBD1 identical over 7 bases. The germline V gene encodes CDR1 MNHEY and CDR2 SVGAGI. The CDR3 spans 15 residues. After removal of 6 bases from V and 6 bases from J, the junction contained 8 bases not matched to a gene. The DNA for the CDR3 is TGTGCCAGCAGATCGACAGGGTCTGGTAATTCACCCCTCCACTTT. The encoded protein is CASRSTGSGNSPLHF.

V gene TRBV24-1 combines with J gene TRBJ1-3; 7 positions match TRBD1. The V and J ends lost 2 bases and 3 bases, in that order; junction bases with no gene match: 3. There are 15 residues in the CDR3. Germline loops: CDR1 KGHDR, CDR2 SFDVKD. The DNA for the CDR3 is TGTGCCACCAGTGATTCGAGGGGGCTTGGAAACACCATATATTTT. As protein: CATSDSRGLGNTIYF.

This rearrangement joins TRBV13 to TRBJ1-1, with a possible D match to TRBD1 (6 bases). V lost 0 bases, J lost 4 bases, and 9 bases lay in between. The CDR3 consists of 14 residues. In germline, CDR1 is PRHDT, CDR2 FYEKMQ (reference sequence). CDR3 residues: CASSLGDRSTEAFF. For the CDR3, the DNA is TGTGCCAGCAGCTTAGGCGACAGGTCCACTGAAGCTTTCTTT.

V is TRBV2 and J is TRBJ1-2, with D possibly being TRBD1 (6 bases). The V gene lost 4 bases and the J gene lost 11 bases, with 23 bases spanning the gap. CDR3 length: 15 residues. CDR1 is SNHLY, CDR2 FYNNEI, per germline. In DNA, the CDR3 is TGTGCCAGCAGTGTAATGCTTCGGGGGCCCGCGCGGTACACCTTC. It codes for CASSVMLRGPARYTF.

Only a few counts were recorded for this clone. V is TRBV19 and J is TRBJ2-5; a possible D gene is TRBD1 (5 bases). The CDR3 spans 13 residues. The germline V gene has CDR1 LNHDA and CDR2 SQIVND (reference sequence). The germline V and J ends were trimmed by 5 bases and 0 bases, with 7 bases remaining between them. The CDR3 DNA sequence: TGTGCCAGTAGTGTGACAGACCAAGAGACCCAGTACTTC. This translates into CASSVTDQETQYF.

CDR3 loop: CASSIIEAGGTDTQYF. The CDR3 region has the DNA TGTGCCAGTAGTATTATTGAAGCGGGGGGCACAGATACGCAGTATTTT. The chain carries TRBV19 and TRBJ2-3; 8 bases are shared with TRBD2. Germline V CDR1 and CDR2: LNHDA, SQIVND (reference sequence). The length of the CDR3 is 16 residues. V lost 3 bases and J lost 1; bases outside the gene matches: 6.

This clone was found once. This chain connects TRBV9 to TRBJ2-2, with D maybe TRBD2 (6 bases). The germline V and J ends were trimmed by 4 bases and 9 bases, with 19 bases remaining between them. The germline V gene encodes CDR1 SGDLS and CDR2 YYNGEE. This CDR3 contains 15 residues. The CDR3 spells CASSPPGGAPRELFF. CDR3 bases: TGTGCCAGCAGCCCCCCTGGCGGGGCTCCCCGGGAGCTGTTTTTT.

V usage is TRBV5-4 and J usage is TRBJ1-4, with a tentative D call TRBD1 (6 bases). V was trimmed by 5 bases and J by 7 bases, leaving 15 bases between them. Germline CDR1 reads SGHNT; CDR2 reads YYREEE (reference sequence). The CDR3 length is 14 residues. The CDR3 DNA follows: TGTGCCAGCAGTCGACAGGACGGGCGTGAAAAACTGTTTTTT. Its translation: CASSRQDGREKLFF.

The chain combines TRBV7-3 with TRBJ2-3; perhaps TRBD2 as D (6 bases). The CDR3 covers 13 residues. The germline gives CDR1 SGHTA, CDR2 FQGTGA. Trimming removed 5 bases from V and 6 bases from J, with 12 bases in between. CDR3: CASSLTGVDTQYF. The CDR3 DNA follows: TGTGCCAGCAGCCTCACGGGGGTGGATACGCAGTATTTT.

The CDR3 is CASSLGGTGGRGEQFF. The CDR3 coding sequence is TGTGCCAGCAGCTTAGGCGGGACAGGGGGCCGTGGTGAGCAGTTCTTC. The chain is built from TRBV7-9 and TRBJ2-1, with 12 bases identical to TRBD1. The V segment lost 1 base and the J segment 9 bases; nucleotides outside the gene matches: 7. CDR1 and CDR2 (germline): SEHNR, FQNEAQ (reference sequence). This CDR3 has 16 amino acids.

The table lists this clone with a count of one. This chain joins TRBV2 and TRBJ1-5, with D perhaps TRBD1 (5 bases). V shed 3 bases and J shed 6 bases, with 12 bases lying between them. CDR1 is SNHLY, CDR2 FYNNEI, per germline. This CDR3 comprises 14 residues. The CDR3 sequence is CASSDPGQGQPQHF. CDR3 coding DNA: TGTGCCAGCAGTGACCCGGGTCAGGGTCAGCCCCAGCATTTT.

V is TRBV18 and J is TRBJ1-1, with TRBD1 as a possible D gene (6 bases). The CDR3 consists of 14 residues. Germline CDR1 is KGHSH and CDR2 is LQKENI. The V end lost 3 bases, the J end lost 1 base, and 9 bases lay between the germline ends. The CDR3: CASSPLGQNTEAFF. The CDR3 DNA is TGTGCCAGCTCACCTCTGGGACAGAACACTGAAGCTTTCTTT.

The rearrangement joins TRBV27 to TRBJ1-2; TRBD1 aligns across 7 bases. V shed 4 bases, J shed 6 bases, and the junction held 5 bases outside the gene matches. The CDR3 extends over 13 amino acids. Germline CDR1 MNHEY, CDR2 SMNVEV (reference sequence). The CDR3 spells CASSSGGRDGYTF. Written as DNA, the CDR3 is TGTGCCAGCAGTTCAGGGGGGAGGGATGGCTACACCTTC.

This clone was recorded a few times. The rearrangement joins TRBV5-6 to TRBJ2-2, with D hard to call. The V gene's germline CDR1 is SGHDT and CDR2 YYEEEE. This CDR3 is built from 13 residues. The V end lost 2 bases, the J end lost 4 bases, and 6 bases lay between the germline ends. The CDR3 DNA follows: TGTGCCAGCAGCTTAGCACCCACCGGGGAGCTGTTTTTT. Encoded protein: CASSLAPTGELFF.

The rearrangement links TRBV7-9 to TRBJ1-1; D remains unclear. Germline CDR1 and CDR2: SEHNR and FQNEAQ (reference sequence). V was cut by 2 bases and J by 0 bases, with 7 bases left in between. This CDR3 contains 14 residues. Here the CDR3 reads CASSLIQLNTEAFF. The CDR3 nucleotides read TGTGCCAGCAGCTTAATACAACTGAACACTGAAGCTTTCTTT.

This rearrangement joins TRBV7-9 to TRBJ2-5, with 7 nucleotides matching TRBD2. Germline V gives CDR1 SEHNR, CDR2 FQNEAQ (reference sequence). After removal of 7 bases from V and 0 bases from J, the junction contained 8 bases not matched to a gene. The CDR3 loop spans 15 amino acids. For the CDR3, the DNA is TGTGCCAGCACCGAAGCGGGGTGGTACCAAGAGACCCAGTACTTC. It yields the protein CASTEAGWYQETQYF.